This T cell receptor beta chain originates from a study of T-cell memory formation after mild COVID-19. Looking at the study overall: Each donor largely had its own TCR clusters.

Study-level results: In pre-infection memory, a portion of responding clones appeared, which suggested that cross-reactive memory joined. CD4+ clones that contracted lay mainly in CM and EM; CD8+ ones lay in EMRA.

Constant-segment primers were used for 5'RACE, and the resulting TCR alpha and TCR beta cDNA libraries carried sample barcodes and UMIs. TCRdb used MiXCR to reprocess the 5' RACE reads, holding one entry per CDR3 protein. This sample carries fewer than 500,000 distinct CDR3 sequences, around a quarter of them seen once, and the ten largest clones take roughly an eighth. The junction had 4 bases not matched to a gene; V was cut back by 0 bases and J by 2 bases. This CDR3 has 15 residues. Germline V gene lookup returns CDR1 SGHTA and CDR2 FQGNSA. This clonotype was counted between two and nine times. Its antigen is still unknown.

Material for sequencing was PBMCs or a T cell subset sorted from them (not recorded which). The chain combines TRBV7-2 with TRBJ2-7; TRBD2 matches 7 bases. The source of this sequence is an adult woman who had mild COVID-19 (a few samples of this study predate the infection). Cell type and time point are not known. CDR3 protein: CASSLAGGGPYEQYF. The DNA for the CDR3 is TGTGCCAGCAGCTTAGCGGGCGGGGGACCCTACGAGCAGTACTTC.